This entry describes one T cell receptor (beta chain). The ends lost 7 bases at V and 5 bases at J; junction bases unmatched: 7. The CDR3 sequence is 13 residues long. Looked up from germline, CDR1 is SGHNT and CDR2 is YYREEE (reference sequence). Patients from Seattle were sampled longitudinally, starting during active infection. This table comes from immunoSEQ multiplex PCR, and its TCRdb copy is limited to in-frame clones, with some not included. Here the sample spans about 180,000 clones, 80% to 85% being singletons. The record originates from a study of blood T cell repertoires in COVID-19. Study summary: Samples representing acute and convalescent COVID-19 were sourced from the United States, Italy and Spain. The cDNA or gDNA used as material had been derived from T cells, B-cell-depleted T cells, or PBMCs.

This chain uses TRBV5-4 with TRBJ2-7, with TRBD1 identical over 9 bases. This TCR came from a woman in her thirties or forties with COVID-19, enrolled during active disease. The material sequenced was peripheral blood. The DNA of the CDR3 is TGTGCCAGCGGTGGGACAGGGACCCACGAGCAGTACTTC. As protein: CASGGTGTHEQYF.